This T cell receptor (beta chain) was captured in a study of glioma-infiltrating T cells. TCR alpha and beta CDR3 regions were amplified from RNA using iRepertoire nested multiplex PCR. TCRdb itself ran the multiplex PCR reads through MiXCR, one entry per CDR3 protein. The sample contains some 180,000 distinct CDR3 sequences, roughly a third of which appear only once. Study-wide results and limits: Non-neoplastic patients had below-expected tissue-blood divergence, while all gliomas exceeded expectation. Tissue and blood shared very few CDR3 sequences.

This clonotype was detected a few times. The antigen remains undetermined. The germline V gene has CDR1 ENHRY and CDR2 SYGVKD. V lost 2 bases, J lost 1 base, and 15 bases lay in between. CDR3 length: 16 amino acids. This TCR was sampled from a human donor with low-grade glioma or glioblastoma, undergoing nonglioma brain surgery, or in good health (not recorded which). This chain uses TRBV10-3 with TRBJ2-7; a weak D match, TRBD2 (7 bases). The sample was glioma tissue, nonneoplastic brain tissue, or PBMCs (not recorded which). The CDR3 region has the DNA TGTGCCATCAGTGAGAGGGAGGGGGGTATGTCCTACGAGCAGTACTTC. It yields the protein CAISEREGGMSYEQYF.